The rows below give T cell receptor beta chains drawn from one sample of a study of blood T cell repertoires in COVID-19. The repertoire was sequenced with immunoSEQ multiplex PCR; TCRdb's copy has only in-frame clones and lacks some. The table shows over 35,000 clones, with roughly 92% occurring only once. The sequenced material came from peripheral blood. These receptors were collected from a man aged 45-65 years with active COVID-19. Each CDR3 is given with its conserved first and last residue. Fields, in order: CDR3 protein, CDR3 DNA, D gene, CDR3 length, J gene, clone size, V gene. The D gene is left open where the match is weak. A clone size is listed for some rows: how often the clone was seen (once, few, many), or a class if it is expanded.

CDR3aa: CASSSRQGKPLLSEQYF
CDR3nt: TGTGCCAGCAGTTCCCGACAGGGGAAGCCACTACTGAGCGAGCAGTACTTC
d_gene: TRBD1
len: 17
j_gene: TRBJ2-7
abundance: -
v_gene: TRBV27

CDR3aa: CASSQALERGTYEQYF
CDR3nt: TGTGCCAGCAGCCAAGCCCTAGAGCGGGGGACCTACGAGCAGTACTTC
d_gene: TRBD2
len: 16
j_gene: TRBJ2-7
abundance: -
v_gene: TRBV3-1/TRBV3-2

CDR3aa: CASSRGLAVNTGELFF
CDR3nt: TGTGCCAGCAGCCGGGGACTAGCTGTAAACACCGGGGAGCTGTTTTTT
d_gene: TRBD2
len: 16
j_gene: TRBJ2-2
abundance: -
v_gene: TRBV14

CDR3aa: CASSFSADTQYF
CDR3nt: TGTGCCAGCAGTTTTTCCGCGGATACGCAGTATTTT
d_gene: -
len: 12
j_gene: TRBJ2-3
abundance: -
v_gene: TRBV28

CDR3aa: CASSQGLYGYTF
CDR3nt: TGTGCCAGCAGTCAGGGACTCTATGGCTACACCTTC
d_gene: -
len: 12
j_gene: TRBJ1-2
abundance: -
v_gene: TRBV12-3/TRBV12-4

CDR3aa: CASSLGGTGELFF
CDR3nt: TGTGCCAGCAGCTTAGGGGGCACCGGGGAGCTGTTTTTT
d_gene: -
len: 13
j_gene: TRBJ2-2
abundance: -
v_gene: TRBV5-5

CDR3aa: CASSTQGGGQPQHF
CDR3nt: TGTGCCAGCAGTACTCAGGGGGGAGGTCAGCCCCAGCATTTT
d_gene: TRBD1
len: 14
j_gene: TRBJ1-5
abundance: once
v_gene: TRBV7-2

CDR3aa: CASSRTASNQPQHF
CDR3nt: TGTGCCAGCAGCCGGACAGCTAGCAATCAGCCCCAGCATTTT
d_gene: -
len: 14
j_gene: TRBJ1-5
abundance: -
v_gene: TRBV6-5

CDR3aa: CATGTVQETQYF
CDR3nt: TGTGCCACCGGGACAGTCCAAGAGACCCAGTACTTC
d_gene: TRBD1
len: 12
j_gene: TRBJ2-5
abundance: -
v_gene: TRBV2

CDR3aa: CASNKQSDYNEQFF
CDR3nt: TGTGCCAGCAACAAACAATCCGATTACAATGAGCAGTTCTTC
d_gene: -
len: 14
j_gene: TRBJ2-1
abundance: once
v_gene: TRBV6-5

CDR3aa: CSVSQGDYGYTF
CDR3nt: TGCAGCGTGTCGCAGGGCGACTATGGCTACACCTTC
d_gene: -
len: 12
j_gene: TRBJ1-2
abundance: -
v_gene: TRBV29-1

CDR3aa: CASSYSIGANYGYTF
CDR3nt: TGTGCCAGCAGTTACTCGATAGGGGCTAACTATGGCTACACCTTC
d_gene: -
len: 15
j_gene: TRBJ1-2
abundance: -
v_gene: TRBV6-5

CDR3aa: CASKLRLAEETQYF
CDR3nt: TGTGCCAGCAAATTGCGGCTAGCGGAAGAGACCCAGTACTTC
d_gene: TRBD2
len: 14
j_gene: TRBJ2-5
abundance: -
v_gene: TRBV6-5

CDR3aa: CASRSGTPYGYTF
CDR3nt: TGTGCCAGCAGATCCGGGACACCCTATGGCTACACCTTC
d_gene: -
len: 13
j_gene: TRBJ1-2
abundance: -
v_gene: TRBV28

CDR3aa: CAWSSTSGSYNEQFF
CDR3nt: TGTGCCTGGAGTTCAACTAGCGGCTCCTACAATGAGCAGTTCTTC
d_gene: TRBD2
len: 15
j_gene: TRBJ2-1
abundance: -
v_gene: TRBV30

CDR3aa: CASSLQGQSAQHF
CDR3nt: TGTGCCAGTAGTCTACAGGGGCAATCAGCCCAGCATTTT
d_gene: TRBD1
len: 13
j_gene: TRBJ1-5
abundance: -
v_gene: TRBV19

CDR3aa: CASSSRDRYYEQYF
CDR3nt: TGTGCCAGCAGCTCACGGGACAGGTACTACGAGCAGTACTTC
d_gene: TRBD1
len: 14
j_gene: TRBJ2-7
abundance: -
v_gene: TRBV11-2

CDR3aa: CASSDRPGYGYTF
CDR3nt: TGCGCCAGCAGCGACAGACCCGGCTATGGCTACACCTTC
d_gene: -
len: 13
j_gene: TRBJ1-2
abundance: -
v_gene: TRBV5-1

CDR3aa: CAWIRRGNTEAFF
CDR3nt: TGTGCCTGGATTCGGCGGGGGAACACTGAAGCTTTCTTT
d_gene: -
len: 13
j_gene: TRBJ1-1
abundance: -
v_gene: TRBV30

CDR3aa: CASSELTSNQPQHF
CDR3nt: TGTGCCAGCAGTGAATTGACAAGCAATCAGCCCCAGCATTTT
d_gene: -
len: 14
j_gene: TRBJ1-5
abundance: -
v_gene: TRBV2

CDR3aa: CAWTGGSEKLFF
CDR3nt: TGTGCCTGGACAGGGGGCAGTGAAAAACTGTTTTTT
d_gene: TRBD1
len: 12
j_gene: TRBJ1-4
abundance: -
v_gene: TRBV30

CDR3aa: CATPGSRQNYNEQFF
CDR3nt: TGCGCCACTCCCGGGAGTCGCCAGAACTACAATGAGCAGTTCTTC
d_gene: -
len: 15
j_gene: TRBJ2-1
abundance: once
v_gene: TRBV10-1

CDR3aa: CASSPGQVAEAFF
CDR3nt: TGTGCCAGCAGCCCCGGACAGGTTGCTGAAGCTTTCTTT
d_gene: TRBD1
len: 13
j_gene: TRBJ1-1
abundance: -
v_gene: TRBV11-2